A single sample gave rise to the 25 T cell receptor beta chains below, sequenced in a study of blood T cell repertoires in COVID-19. Measured with immunoSEQ multiplex PCR; TCRdb has only the in-frame clones, and not every one. The data hold more than 200,000 clones, with 85% to 90% observed a single time. Sequencing was carried out using PBMCs or T cells enriched from blood (not recorded which). Every receptor here comes from a middle-aged man who had recovered from COVID-19.

The V gene is TRBV7-2, the J gene TRBJ1-1; D perhaps matches TRBD1 (5 bases). The CDR3 has 13 residues. CDR1 is SGHTA, CDR2 FQGNSA, per germline. Trimming stripped 3 bases from V and 3 bases from J, with 8 bases between. The CDR3 region is CASSLQGDTEAFF. Written as DNA, the CDR3 is TGTGCCAGCAGCTTGCAGGGCGACACTGAAGCTTTCTTT.

The V call is TRBV5-5, the J call TRBJ1-2, with a tentative D call TRBD1 (5 bases). Looked up from germline, CDR1 is SGHKS and CDR2 is YYEKEE (reference sequence). Between the trimmed V and J ends, which lost 1 base and 4 bases, there was a span of 8 bases. The CDR3 has 13 residues. CDR3 nucleotide sequence: TGTGCCAGCAGCTTGATGGGGGGCTATGGCTACACCTTC. It yields the protein CASSLMGGYGYTF.

This clone occurred once. This chain connects TRBV4-1 to TRBJ2-5; maybe TRBD1 (6 bases). Germline V gene sequence: CDR1 MGHRA, CDR2 YSYEKL. This CDR3 is built from 14 residues. Trimming shortened V by 3 bases and J by 4 bases, and 12 bases separated the two germline ends. Here the CDR3 reads CASSQDTGRETQYF. The CDR3 DNA reads as TGCGCCAGCAGCCAGGACACAGGGAGAGAGACCCAGTACTTC.

The chain's CDR3 is CASSNGAYEQYF. Here the CDR3 DNA reads TGTGCCAGCAGTAATGGGGCTTACGAGCAGTACTTC. The V call is TRBV6-5, the J call TRBJ2-7; D may be TRBD1 (5 bases). The ends were cut back, 5 bases at V and 4 bases at J, with 9 bases in the middle. Germline V gene sequence: CDR1 MNHEY, CDR2 SVGAGI. This CDR3 has 12 amino acids.

The chain joins TRBV24-1 to TRBJ2-7; 9 nucleotides agree with TRBD1. The trim removed 10 bases at V and 2 bases at J, leaving 11 bases unmatched. The CDR3 loop spans 15 amino acids. Germline CDR1 is KGHDR and CDR2 is SFDVKD. CDR3 sequence (DNA): TGTGCCACAGCTACGGGGACAGGGTCCACCTACGAGCAGTACTTC. Its translation: CATATGTGSTYEQYF.

The chain links TRBV5-4 to TRBJ2-1, with 9 nucleotides matching TRBD2. V was clipped by 6 bases and J by 7 bases; unmatched bases: 20. The CDR3 runs 18 residues. Germline V gives CDR1 SGHNT, CDR2 YYREEE (reference sequence). CDR3 nucleotide sequence: TGTGCCAGCACCCCACTGAGTAGCGGGAGTCCGGGGGGGAATGAGCAGTTCTTC. Translation: CASTPLSSGSPGGNEQFF.

The rearrangement joins TRBV18 to TRBJ2-7, with D unresolved. CDR3 size: 14 residues. Germline values: CDR1 KGHSH, CDR2 LQKENI. V was shortened by 6 bases and J by 1 base, with 13 bases between the two germline ends. The CDR3 DNA sequence: TGTGCCAGCTCCACCGGTCCGCTATCCTACGAGCAGTACTTC. This gives the protein CASSTGPLSYEQYF.

This chain uses TRBV4-2 with TRBJ1-6; TRBD1 aligns across 9 bases. The CDR3 runs 16 residues. Germline V CDR1 and CDR2: LGHNA, YNFKEQ. V shed 1 base, J shed 3 bases, and the junction held 1 base outside the gene matches. The CDR3 sequence is CASSQATGGYNSPLHF. The CDR3 DNA reads as TGTGCCAGCAGCCAAGCGACAGGGGGCTATAATTCACCCCTCCACTTT.

The chain links TRBV19 to TRBJ2-7, with 9 bases fitting TRBD1. The V gene end was trimmed by 5 bases and the J gene end by 1 base; junction bases not matched to a gene: 12. This CDR3 contains 17 residues. CDR1 is LNHDA, CDR2 SQIVND, per germline (reference sequence). As DNA, the CDR3 is TGTGCCAGTAGTCCGGACAGGGGCGCGATCTTTTCCTACGAGCAGTACTTC. This encodes CASSPDRGAIFSYEQYF.

The rearrangement links TRBV9 to TRBJ2-1; the D gene is possibly TRBD1 (6 bases). CDR3 length: 15 amino acids. V was pared by 0 bases and J by 12 bases, with 19 bases between. From germline, CDR1 is SGDLS and CDR2 YYNGEE. CDR3 protein: CASSVAPLDSQGQFF. The CDR3 nucleotides read TGTGCCAGCAGCGTAGCCCCTCTGGACAGCCAAGGGCAGTTCTTC.

The chain couples TRBV14 to TRBJ2-7; 7 bases fit TRBD2. In germline, CDR1 is SGHDN, CDR2 FVKESK. There are 16 residues in the CDR3. V shed 0 bases and J 2 bases; nucleotides not matched to a gene: 7. CDR3 amino acids: CASSQDELALTYEQYF. For the CDR3, the DNA is TGTGCCAGCAGCCAAGATGAACTAGCGCTAACCTACGAGCAGTACTTC.

The V gene is TRBV19, the J gene TRBJ2-1, with a tentative D call TRBD2 (6 bases). CDR3 size: 16 residues. Trimming shortened V by 0 bases and J by 9 bases, and 18 bases separated the two germline ends. Looked up from germline, CDR1 is LNHDA and CDR2 is SQIVND (reference sequence). CDR3 DNA sequence: TGTGCCAGTAGTATAGAAGCCTGGAGGGTGGGTGGTGAGCAGTTCTTC. The encoded protein is CASSIEAWRVGGEQFF.

The CDR3 loop reads CASSYATGGDTEAFF. CDR3 in DNA: TGTGCCAGCAGTTACGCAACAGGGGGGGACACTGAAGCTTTCTTT. The chain recombines TRBV6-5 with TRBJ1-1; 8 bases map to TRBD1. The CDR3 contains 15 residues. From germline, CDR1 is MNHEY and CDR2 SVGAGI. V was pared by 2 bases and J by 3 bases, with 5 bases of the junction left unmatched.

V and J are TRBV29-1 and TRBJ2-1; 7 bases map to TRBD1. V shed 3 bases and J 3 bases; nucleotides not matched to a gene: 5. Germline V CDR1 and CDR2: SQVTM, ANQGSEA. The CDR3 has 14 amino acids. The CDR3 protein is CSVDRQGDYNEQFF. In DNA form, the CDR3 reads TGCAGCGTTGACAGGCAGGGGGACTACAATGAGCAGTTCTTC.

The J gene is TRBJ2-7, the V gene TRBV6-5, with TRBD2 matching over 7 bases. This CDR3 region has 13 residues. V shed 2 bases and J 2 bases; nucleotides not matched to a gene: 0. CDR1 and CDR2 from the germline V gene are MNHEY and SVGAGI. CDR3 amino acids: CASSYGLAYEQYF. The CDR3 nucleotides are TGTGCCAGCAGTTACGGACTAGCCTACGAGCAGTACTTC.

This chain joins TRBV19 and TRBJ1-2, with 10 positions matching TRBD1. CDR3 length: 13 residues. Germline loops: CDR1 LNHDA, CDR2 SQIVND (reference sequence). V shed 6 bases, J shed 8 bases, and the junction held 6 bases outside the gene matches. CDR3 nucleotides: TGTGCCAGTAGGGCCGGGACAGGGGACGGCTACACCTTC. Translation: CASRAGTGDGYTF.

The rearrangement links TRBV28 to TRBJ2-1; 12 bases align to TRBD2. V was clipped by 3 bases and J by 5 bases; unmatched bases: 8. This CDR3 has 17 residues. Germline loops: CDR1 MDHEN, CDR2 SYDVKM. The CDR3 region has the DNA TGTGCCAGCAGTTTTCAGGTCCTAGCGGGAGGGCACAATGAGCAGTTCTTC. Its translation: CASSFQVLAGGHNEQFF. Supplemented by reference TRBV28 and TRBJ2-1, the full variable domain reads DVKVTQSSRYLVKRTGEKVFLECVQDMDHENMFWYRQDPGLGLRLIYFSYDVKMKEKGDIPEGYSVSREKKERFSLILESASTNQTSMYLCASSFQVLAGGHNEQFFGPGTRLTVL.

This sequence joins TRBV18 and TRBJ2-1, with TRBD2 matching 9 bases. CDR3 length: 17 amino acids. Germline CDR1 reads KGHSH; CDR2 reads LQKENI. Losses at the gene ends were 3 bases for V and 4 bases for J; bases not matched to a gene: 10. The CDR3 sequence is CASSPLQASGTYNEQFF. As DNA, the CDR3 is TGTGCCAGCTCACCCCTTCAGGCTAGCGGGACGTACAATGAGCAGTTCTTC.

CDR3 sequence (DNA): TGTGCCAGCAAGGGGTCCTATAGCAATCAGCCCCAGCATTTT. It is translated as CASKGSYSNQPQHF. V is TRBV6-5 and J is TRBJ1-5, with D perhaps TRBD1 (5 bases). Germline V CDR1 and CDR2: MNHEY, SVGAGI. The CDR3 covers 14 residues. The V gene lost 7 bases and the J gene lost 0 bases, with 10 bases spanning the gap.

The genes are TRBV3-1 (or the pseudogene TRBV3-2) and TRBJ2-1; D may be TRBD2 (6 bases). This CDR3 region has 12 residues. Trimming removed 1 base from V and 11 bases from J, with 9 bases in between. Germline CDR1 and CDR2: LGHDT and YNNKEL (reference sequence). The CDR3, as DNA: TGTGCCAGCAGCCAAGTGCGGGACCAGCAGTTCTTC. Its translation is CASSQVRDQQFF.

The J gene is TRBJ1-1, the V gene TRBV7-6, with a weak D call TRBD1 (5 bases). This CDR3 spans 14 amino acids. Germline lookup yields CDR1 SGHVS and CDR2 FNYEAQ. Trimming removed 1 base at V and 6 bases at J, with 12 bases between. The CDR3 is CASSLDLGGAEAFF. DNA for the CDR3: TGTGCCAGCAGCTTAGACCTCGGAGGGGCTGAAGCTTTCTTT.

V gene TRBV30 combines with J gene TRBJ2-4; a possible D gene is TRBD2 (5 bases). Trimming left V 2 bases short and J 6 bases short, with 20 bases between. From germline, CDR1 is GTSNPN and CDR2 SVGIG (reference sequence). The CDR3 is 16 amino acids. The CDR3: CAWSTFERQLANIQYF. As DNA, the CDR3 is TGTGCCTGGAGTACTTTTGAGCGGCAACTGGCAAACATTCAGTACTTC.

This clone has only a few counts. The chain carries TRBV30 and TRBJ2-3; D is perhaps TRBD1 (6 bases). The germline V and J ends were trimmed by 0 bases and 6 bases, with 22 bases remaining between them. Germline V gene data show CDR1 as GTSNPN and CDR2 as SVGIG (reference sequence). The CDR3 runs 17 residues. CDR3 region: CAWSVSGRGPHGDTQYF. The CDR3, as DNA: TGTGCCTGGAGTGTTTCTGGCAGGGGCCCGCATGGGGATACGCAGTATTTT.

The chain joins TRBV2 to TRBJ1-2; 8 bases map to TRBD1. The germline V gene encodes CDR1 SNHLY and CDR2 FYNNEI. CDR3 length: 18 amino acids. V gave up 2 bases and J gave up 4 bases; unmatched junction bases: 15. The CDR3 coding sequence is TGTGCCAGCAGTGAACTCTCTGGGACAGGCTCTTTCTTCTATGGCTACACCTTC. It translates to CASSELSGTGSFFYGYTF.

The V gene is TRBV29-1, the J gene TRBJ2-1; D remains ambiguous. The V end lost 4 bases, the J end lost 4 bases, and 5 bases lay between the germline ends. Germline CDR1 is SQVTM and CDR2 is ANQGSEA. The CDR3 covers 11 residues. In DNA form, the CDR3 reads TGCAGCGTTGCCCAGTACAATGAGCAGTTCTTC. Its translation is CSVAQYNEQFF.